This T cell receptor beta chain was identified in a study of blood T cells in healthy people across ages. Then a second PCR, running roughly 7 to 11 cycles, was carried out with a sample-barcoded 5' primer and a J-beta primer mix. TCRdb processed the 5' RACE reads anew with MiXCR; each CDR3 protein has one entry. This repertoire shows 980,000 or so distinct CDR3 sequences, roughly 50% found once; its top ten account for 13%. Trimming pared 7 bases from V and 11 bases from J, leaving 12 bases between. The CDR3 is made up of 12 amino acids. The receptor comes from a man aged 30-40 years in good health. Sequenced sample: blood. V gene TRBV12-3 or TRBV12-4 combines with J gene TRBJ1-6, with unresolved D. Written as DNA, the CDR3 is TGTGCCAGCAATCATGAGGGTACACCCCTCCACTTT. Translation gives CASNHEGTPLHF.